Following are 26 T cell receptor beta chains from one sample sequenced in a study of T cell responses to AZD1222 COVID-19 vaccine. Produced via immunoSEQ multiplex PCR; TCRdb's table is partial and in-frame only. The repertoire holds about 63,000 clones, approximately 83% seen once, with approximately 5.9% in the top ten. Here the sequenced sample was peripheral blood, taken 28 days after the second AZD1222 dose. Receptors originate from an adult who received the AZD1222 COVID-19 vaccine.

The chain links TRBV29-1 to TRBJ2-7; D is tentatively TRBD1 or TRBD2 (6 bases each). Germline CDR1 SQVTM, CDR2 ANQGSEA. The CDR3 contains 13 residues. Trimming took off 7 bases at V and 2 bases at J, with 15 bases between the two ends. CDR3 DNA: TGCAGCGCCCTGTTGGGGGGCACCTACGAGCAGTACTTC. Protein sequence: CSALLGGTYEQYF.

The gene calls are TRBV5-1 and TRBJ1-1; D possibly corresponds to TRBD1 (5 bases). CDR3 length: 13 amino acids. CDR1 and CDR2 from the germline V gene are SGHRS and YFSETQ. V was cut by 7 bases and J by 0 bases, with 10 bases left in between. The CDR3 protein is CASYGQVNTEAFF. The CDR3 DNA reads TGCGCCAGCTATGGACAAGTGAACACTGAAGCTTTCTTT.

The chain is built from TRBV7-9 and TRBJ2-1, with TRBD2 matching over 13 bases. Germline loops: CDR1 SEHNR, CDR2 FQNEAQ (reference sequence). This CDR3 has 15 amino acids. Trimming cost V 4 bases and J 8 bases; bases outside gene matches: 5. CDR3 nucleotides: TGTGCCAGCAGCTCGTGGACTAGCGGGGGAGATGAGCAGTTCTTC. Protein sequence: CASSSWTSGGDEQFF.

The chain carries TRBV2 and TRBJ2-1, with D perhaps TRBD2 (7 bases). CDR3 length: 14 residues. The germline CDR1 and CDR2 sequences are SNHLY and FYNNEI. V was clipped by 7 bases and J by 6 bases, with 16 bases between them. Written as DNA, the CDR3 is TGTGCCAGCATGAAGGGGGAGGGGCGCAATGAGCAGTTCTTC. Translating gives CASMKGEGRNEQFF.

The chain employs TRBV4-3 and TRBJ1-2, with TRBD1 identical over 10 bases. CDR3 length: 15 amino acids. J gave up 7 bases and V 0 bases, and 5 bases lay outside the gene matches. Per germline, CDR1 LGHNA and CDR2 YSLEER. CDR3 bases: TGCGCCAGCAGCCAAGACCCCCGGACAGGGGGTGGCTACACCTTC. Residues: CASSQDPRTGGGYTF.

The chain is built from TRBV7-2 and TRBJ2-1; possible D gene TRBD1, 6 bases. In germline, CDR1 is SGHTA, CDR2 FQGNSA. The CDR3 spans 15 residues. Trimming took off 4 bases at V and 12 bases at J, with 22 bases between the two ends. CDR3 nucleotide sequence: TGTGCCAGCAGCTATCTCTCCCGGGGACACGATGGGCAGTTCTTC. Protein product: CASSYLSRGHDGQFF.

V and J are TRBV7-6 and TRBJ2-1, with a weak D call TRBD1 (5 bases). Trimming took off 2 bases at V and 3 bases at J, with 14 bases between the two ends. The germline CDR1 and CDR2 sequences are SGHVS and FNYEAQ. The CDR3 runs 16 residues. CDR3: CASSLLQGSGYNEQFF. The CDR3 region has the DNA TGTGCCAGCAGCTTACTCCAGGGCTCGGGCTACAATGAGCAGTTCTTC.

This clone was detected a few times. V and J are TRBV10-2 and TRBJ1-6; D unresolved. The V end lost 3 bases, the J end lost 13 bases, and 22 bases lay between the germline ends. CDR1 and CDR2 (germline): WSHSY, SAAADI. The CDR3 is made up of 16 amino acids. The CDR3 DNA follows: TGCGCCAGCAGTGAATTGGTCTCGACGCCTACTTCGCCCCTCCACTTT. It is translated as CASSELVSTPTSPLHF.

The chain recombines TRBV5-5 with TRBJ1-4; 8 bases fit TRBD1. Trimming cost V 4 bases and J 6 bases; bases outside gene matches: 2. This CDR3 spans 13 amino acids. Looked up from germline, CDR1 is SGHKS and CDR2 is YYEKEE (reference sequence). The CDR3 reads CASSPTGDEKLFF. In DNA form, the CDR3 reads TGTGCCAGCAGCCCGACAGGGGATGAAAAACTGTTTTTT.

This clone was counted a single time. The chain uses TRBV16 and TRBJ1-2, with 8 bases aligning to TRBD1. Per the germline V gene, CDR1 is KGHSY and CDR2 is FQNENV. V lost 3 bases, J lost 1 base, and 4 bases stayed unmatched. This CDR3 spans 15 amino acids. The CDR3 coding sequence is TGTGCCAGCAGCCACGGGACAGGTTTTAACTATGGCTACACCTTC. It specifies CASSHGTGFNYGYTF.

As to this clone: Distinct nucleotide sequences in the sample also encode this CDR3. The genes are TRBV9 and TRBJ1-2, with D unclear. Germline CDR1 SGDLS, CDR2 YYNGEE. The CDR3 consists of 13 residues. V was trimmed by 2 bases and J by 1 base, leaving 6 bases between them. The chain's CDR3 is CASSVDRNYGYTF. DNA of the CDR3: TGTGCCAGCAGCGTCGATCGTAACTATGGCTACACCTTC. The variable domain in full, completed from reference TRBV9 and TRBJ1-2, reads DSGVTQTPKHLITATGQRVTLRCSPRSGDLSVYWYQQSLDQGLQFLIQYYNGEERAKGNILERFSAQQFPDLHSELNLSSLELGDSALYFCASSVDRNYGYTFGSGTRLTVV.

This clone showed up just a few times. The chain links TRBV19 to TRBJ1-1; D is perhaps TRBD1 (5 bases). V dropped 7 bases and J dropped 0 bases, with 12 bases sitting between them. Germline V gene data show CDR1 as LNHDA and CDR2 as SQIVND (reference sequence). The CDR3 is 14 residues long. The CDR3 loop reads CASTPGTVNTEAFF. The DNA for the CDR3 is TGTGCCAGTACCCCCGGGACGGTGAACACTGAAGCTTTCTTT.

The rearrangement joins TRBV11-3 to TRBJ2-1, with TRBD1 as a possible D gene (6 bases). CDR1 and CDR2 from the germline V gene are SGHNT and YENEEA. V lost 5 bases and J lost 1, with 21 bases in between. The CDR3 runs 18 residues. The CDR3 DNA reads TGTGCCAGCAGCCAGGTAACAGGGCGATTCGTTTCCTACAATGAGCAGTTCTTC. Protein: CASSQVTGRFVSYNEQFF.

This clone was seen a single time. The chain combines TRBV24-1 with TRBJ2-5; D gene unclear. CDR3 length: 14 residues. The germline V and J ends were trimmed by 4 bases and 1 base, with 9 bases remaining between them. Looked up from germline, CDR1 is KGHDR and CDR2 is SFDVKD. This chain's CDR3 is CATSDPWAQETQYF. The CDR3 nucleotides are TGTGCCACCAGTGACCCCTGGGCCCAAGAGACCCAGTACTTC.

This clone was seen just once. The chain couples TRBV7-9 to TRBJ2-7; a weak D match, TRBD1 (6 bases). V lost 5 bases, J lost 2 bases, and 13 bases lay in between. The CDR3 sequence is 14 residues long. From germline, CDR1 is SEHNR and CDR2 FQNEAQ (reference sequence). The DNA for the CDR3 is TGTGCCAGCAGCCCTCGGGACACCCCCTACGAGCAGTACTTC. Translated, it gives CASSPRDTPYEQYF.

The chain is built from TRBV4-3 and TRBJ1-2; no definite D call. The CDR3 loop spans 14 amino acids. V lost 1 base, J lost 2 bases, and 8 bases lay in between. Germline-derived CDR1 and CDR2 are LGHNA and YSLEER. CDR3 in amino acids: CASSQARTNYGYTF. CDR3 bases: TGCGCCAGCAGCCAAGCCAGGACCAACTATGGCTACACCTTC.

The V and J genes are TRBV7-2 and TRBJ1-5, with D unresolved. The CDR3 runs to 16 residues. Trimming took off 1 base at V and 4 bases at J, with 14 bases between the two ends. Germline loops: CDR1 SGHTA, CDR2 FQGNSA. The CDR3, as DNA: TGTGCCAGCAGCTTAGGAATAGGGCTGGGAAATCAGCCCCAGCATTTT. Translated, it gives CASSLGIGLGNQPQHF.

The chain's CDR3 is CSVLTGTQGGYTF. The CDR3 DNA sequence: TGCAGCGTGCTGACAGGCACACAGGGTGGCTACACCTTC. The chain recombines TRBV29-1 with TRBJ1-2, with D possibly TRBD1 on 6 matching bases. Germline CDR1 is SQVTM and CDR2 is ANQGSEA. With 6 bases removed from V and 7 bases from J, the gap between germline ends came to 18 bases. This CDR3 spans 13 amino acids.

This clone was detected once. The V gene is TRBV6-1, the J gene TRBJ1-5; D may be TRBD1 (5 bases). The CDR3 covers 16 residues. Trimming stripped 3 bases from V and 0 bases from J, with 12 bases between. Germline CDR1 is MNHNS and CDR2 is SASEGT. This chain's CDR3 is CASSERRGNSNQPQHF. The CDR3, as DNA: TGTGCCAGCAGTGAGAGGAGGGGCAATAGCAATCAGCCCCAGCATTTT.

The chain has TRBV9 and TRBJ2-7, with D perhaps TRBD1 or TRBD2 (5 bases each). V lost 0 bases and J 5 bases, leaving 6 bases between the germline ends. The CDR3 totals 12 residues. Per germline, CDR1 SGDLS and CDR2 YYNGEE. The CDR3 loop is CASSVGDDEQYF. CDR3 nucleotides: TGTGCCAGCAGCGTAGGGGACGACGAGCAGTACTTC.

The V call is TRBV7-9, the J call TRBJ2-7; maybe TRBD2 (6 bases). Trimming took 7 bases from V and 3 from J, leaving 16 bases between them. The germline gives CDR1 SEHNR, CDR2 FQNEAQ (reference sequence). The CDR3 has 14 residues. This chain's CDR3 is CASNFGQGGYEQYF. CDR3 DNA: TGTGCCAGCAACTTCGGGCAGGGAGGCTACGAGCAGTACTTC.

The V gene is TRBV9, the J gene TRBJ1-3; D is unresolved. CDR1 SGDLS and CDR2 YYNGEE come from the germline V gene. The CDR3 is made up of 16 amino acids. The ends were cut back, 0 bases at V and 4 bases at J, with 14 bases in the middle. The CDR3 loop is CASSVENEAFGNTIYF. CDR3 DNA sequence: TGTGCCAGCAGCGTAGAGAATGAGGCGTTCGGAAACACCATATATTTT.

This chain joins TRBV9 and TRBJ1-1, with 8 bases aligning to TRBD1. CDR3 size: 15 residues. The germline gives CDR1 SGDLS, CDR2 YYNGEE. Trimming took 4 bases from V and 1 from J; bases not matched to a gene: 6. The CDR3 nucleotides are TGTGCCAGCAGCCCCCGACAGGGGACGAACACTGAAGCTTTCTTT. Residues: CASSPRQGTNTEAFF. Full variable domain (remainder filled in from reference TRBV9 and TRBJ1-1): DSGVTQTPKHLITATGQRVTLRCSPRSGDLSVYWYQQSLDQGLQFLIQYYNGEERAKGNILERFSAQQFPDLHSELNLSSLELGDSALYFCASSPRQGTNTEAFFGQGTRLTVV.

This chain links TRBV24-1 with TRBJ1-5, with D perhaps TRBD1 (6 bases). CDR1 KGHDR and CDR2 SFDVKD come from the germline V gene. The CDR3 length is 15 residues. With 2 bases removed from V and 4 bases from J, the gap between germline ends came to 11 bases. CDR3 nucleotides: TGTGCCACCAGTGATTGGGGGGGGCCGAATCAGCCCCAGCATTTT. It is translated as CATSDWGGPNQPQHF.

The chain carries TRBV7-6 and TRBJ1-5, with TRBD1 as a possible D gene (5 bases). The V and J ends lost 5 bases and 6 bases respectively, with 14 bases between them. Germline CDR1 is SGHVS and CDR2 is FNYEAQ. The CDR3 covers 14 residues. The CDR3 DNA reads as TGTGCCAGCAGCCCGGGAGGGGTAGGTCAGCCCCAGCATTTT. Protein sequence: CASSPGGVGQPQHF.

V gene TRBV6-5 combines with J gene TRBJ2-7; 9 bases agree with TRBD1. Looked up from germline, CDR1 is MNHEY and CDR2 is SVGAGI. J gave up 3 bases and V 4 bases, and 10 bases lay outside the gene matches. This CDR3 is 16 amino acids long. CDR3 DNA: TGTGCCAGCAGTTCACTCCCGGGACAGGGAGGCTACGAGCAGTACTTC. As protein: CASSSLPGQGGYEQYF.